This TCR beta chain was profiled in a study of blood T cells in healthy people across ages. CDR1 SGHRS and CDR2 YFSETQ come from the germline V gene. With 1 base clipped from V and 4 bases from J, the junction kept 7 bases outside the gene matches. CDR3 length equals 16 residues. A sample-barcoded 5' primer and a J-beta primer mix were used in a second PCR of roughly 7 to 11 cycles. TCRdb redid the calling of the 5' RACE reads with MiXCR, one entry per CDR3 protein. This sample carries over a million distinct CDR3 sequences, almost 60% of them seen once, and the ten largest clones take over 6.5%. This receptor was taken from a man between 18 and 29 years old in good health. The chain recombines TRBV5-1 with TRBJ2-1; 8 positions match TRBD2. Input material: blood. This CDR3 reads CASSLNPAGGYNEQFF. In DNA form, the CDR3 reads TGCGCCAGCAGCTTGAATCCGGCGGGGGGTTACAATGAGCAGTTCTTC.